These T cell receptor beta chains were read from a single sample in a study of cytomegalovirus exposure and HLA in healthy donors. Repertoires were generated with immunoSEQ multiplex PCR, while TCRdb's copy carries only in-frame clones and drops some. This sample carries over 110,000 clones, around 78% of them seen once, and the ten largest clones take around 2.5%. The sequenced material came from PBMCs. The receptors derive from a young woman in good health and CMV-seropositive. Both conserved end residues are part of each CDR3. The order of the fields is J gene, D gene, V gene, clone size, CDR3 DNA, CDR3 protein. D genes are given only for firm matches. The size field is filled for only some rows; it gives once, few, many or a size class.

J: TRBJ2-7
D: NA
V: TRBV18
size: NA
DNA: TGTGCCAGCTCACCAGGCCCCTCCTACGAGCAGTACTTC
CDR3: CASSPGPSYEQYF

J: TRBJ2-7
D: TRBD2
V: TRBV10-2
size: NA
DNA: TGCGCCAGCAGCGGGACTAGCGGGGGGTACGAGCAGTACTTC
CDR3: CASSGTSGGYEQYF

J: TRBJ1-1
D: NA
V: TRBV21-1
size: NA
DNA: TGTGCCAGCAGACCCCTTTGGGGGCTAGGAGGTGGAACTGAAGCTTTCTTT
CDR3: CASRPLWGLGGGTEAFF

J: TRBJ2-1
D: TRBD1
V: TRBV15
size: NA
DNA: TGTGCCACCAGCAGAGTGGGACAGTCCCTCGAGCAGTTCTTC
CDR3: CATSRVGQSLEQFF

J: TRBJ2-7
D: TRBD1
V: TRBV2
size: few
DNA: TGTGCCAGCAATTTCGGGACAGGGGGCGCAGAGCTCCACGAGCAGTACTTC
CDR3: CASNFGTGGAELHEQYF

J: TRBJ2-7
D: TRBD1
V: TRBV7-9
size: NA
DNA: TGTTCCAGCAGCTTGTTGGGACAGGGAGCCTACGAGCAGTACTTC
CDR3: CSSSLLGQGAYEQYF

J: TRBJ2-1
D: TRBD1
V: TRBV5-1
size: NA
DNA: TGCGCCAGCAGATCTACACCGGGACAGGGGGCGTTTGAGCAGTTCTTC
CDR3: CASRSTPGQGAFEQFF

J: TRBJ1-1
D: TRBD1
V: TRBV5-1
size: NA
DNA: TGCGCCAGCAGCTTGTGGGGTATCGACAGGGTGGGGGACACTGAAGCTTTCTTT
CDR3: CASSLWGIDRVGDTEAFF

J: TRBJ1-2
D: NA
V: TRBV5-6
size: NA
DNA: TGTGCCAGCAGCCCGGGGGTTCCTAACTATGGCTACACCTTC
CDR3: CASSPGVPNYGYTF

J: TRBJ1-4
D: NA
V: TRBV19
size: NA
DNA: TGTGCCAGTAGAGGGGGGGCTGCTGGTGAAAAACTGTTTTTT
CDR3: CASRGGAAGEKLFF

J: TRBJ1-3
D: NA
V: TRBV4-1
size: few
DNA: TGCGCCAGCAGCCAGATACAATCTGGAAACACCATATATTTT
CDR3: CASSQIQSGNTIYF

J: TRBJ2-5
D: NA
V: TRBV14
size: few
DNA: TGTGCCAGCAGCCGAGCCCTTCAAGAGACCCAGTACTTC
CDR3: CASSRALQETQYF

J: TRBJ1-6
D: NA
V: TRBV6-5
size: few
DNA: TGTGCCAGCAGTTACCGACAGTTAAAGGCTTCACCCCTCCACTTT
CDR3: CASSYRQLKASPLHF

J: TRBJ1-6
D: NA
V: TRBV6-4
size: NA
DNA: TGTGCCAGCAGCGCCGACATTAATTCACCCCTCCACTTT
CDR3: CASSADINSPLHF

J: TRBJ2-7
D: NA
V: TRBV4-1
size: NA
DNA: TGCGCCAGCAGCCAACTCTCTGGACAGCCTTCGTACTTC
CDR3: CASSQLSGQPSYF

J: TRBJ1-1
D: NA
V: TRBV28
size: NA
DNA: TGTGCCAGCAGTCCGCGCCCGGGGGTTGAAGCTTTCTTT
CDR3: CASSPRPGVEAFF

J: TRBJ1-4
D: NA
V: TRBV7-2
size: NA
DNA: TGTGCCAGCAGGTGGGGACGGGGGACTAATGAAAAACTGTTTTTT
CDR3: CASRWGRGTNEKLFF

J: TRBJ1-1
D: NA
V: TRBV15
size: NA
DNA: TGTGCCACCAGCAGCAGGGGCACTGAAGCTTTCTTT
CDR3: CATSSRGTEAFF

J: TRBJ2-4
D: NA
V: TRBV5-5
size: few
DNA: TGTGCCAGCAGTTTTTATCTAGCCAAAAACATTCAGTACTTC
CDR3: CASSFYLAKNIQYF

J: TRBJ1-3
D: NA
V: TRBV11-2
size: few
DNA: TGTGCCAGCAGATCCCCATGGGCGTCGGGAAACACCATATATTTT
CDR3: CASRSPWASGNTIYF

J: TRBJ2-7
D: TRBD1
V: TRBV9
size: NA
DNA: TGTGCCAGCAGCGGTAGTCTACTTACAGGGGGCCACTACGAGCAGTACTTC
CDR3: CASSGSLLTGGHYEQYF

J: TRBJ1-5
D: NA
V: TRBV6-1
size: NA
DNA: TGTGCCAGCAGCATACAGGCGTCTGGCAATCAGCCCCAGCATTTT
CDR3: CASSIQASGNQPQHF

J: TRBJ2-5
D: TRBD1
V: TRBV9
size: once
DNA: TGTGCCAGCAGCGATGGACAGGGGGCGCAAAAGACCCAGTACTTC
CDR3: CASSDGQGAQKTQYF

J: TRBJ1-2
D: NA
V: TRBV19
size: NA
DNA: TGTGCCAGTAGTGATGGGCAGATTAACTATGGCTACACCTTC
CDR3: CASSDGQINYGYTF

J: TRBJ2-7
D: TRBD1
V: TRBV4-1
size: NA
DNA: TGCGCCAGCAGCCCCAGGACAGGGGGGATTTACGAGCAGTACTTC
CDR3: CASSPRTGGIYEQYF

J: TRBJ2-7
D: NA
V: TRBV19
size: NA
DNA: TGTGCCAGTAGCAATAACCCTACCTACGAGCAGTACTTC
CDR3: CASSNNPTYEQYF

J: TRBJ1-6
D: TRBD1
V: TRBV6-5
size: NA
DNA: TGTGCCAGCAGTTACTCGGGACAGGGACGTTCACCCCTCCACTTT
CDR3: CASSYSGQGRSPLHF

J: TRBJ2-3
D: NA
V: TRBV7-2
size: NA
DNA: TGTGCCAGCAGCTTAGCGCGAGGTGCCACAGATACGCAGTATTTT
CDR3: CASSLARGATDTQYF

J: TRBJ1-1
D: NA
V: TRBV6-1
size: NA
DNA: TGTGCCAGCAGTGGAAGCTTGGAGGGAACTGAAGCTTTCTTT
CDR3: CASSGSLEGTEAFF

J: TRBJ2-5
D: NA
V: TRBV2
size: NA
DNA: TGTGCCAGCAGCGGCAGGCAAGAGACCCAGTACTTC
CDR3: CASSGRQETQYF

J: TRBJ2-7
D: NA
V: TRBV7-6
size: once
DNA: TGTGCCAGCAGCGTTACCAGCTCCTACGAGCAGTACTTC
CDR3: CASSVTSSYEQYF

J: TRBJ2-7
D: TRBD1
V: TRBV11-2
size: NA
DNA: TGTGCCAGCAGCCCGGGACAGGGGACCTACGAGCAGTACTTC
CDR3: CASSPGQGTYEQYF

J: TRBJ1-5
D: NA
V: TRBV6-1
size: NA
DNA: TGTGCCAGCAGTGAAGCGCGGAGTCAGCCCCAGCATTTT
CDR3: CASSEARSQPQHF

J: TRBJ1-5
D: NA
V: TRBV5-1
size: NA
DNA: TGCGCCAGCAGCTTGGACGGCGGAGGCTCTCAGCCCCAGCATTTT
CDR3: CASSLDGGGSQPQHF

J: TRBJ1-5
D: NA
V: TRBV29-1
size: NA
DNA: TGCAGCGTTGGGCAGGGGCAAGGTCAGCCCCAGCATTTT
CDR3: CSVGQGQGQPQHF

J: TRBJ2-7
D: TRBD1
V: TRBV7-2
size: NA
DNA: TGTGCCAGCAGCCCTCGAGCACGGACAGGAACTTTTTACGAGCAGTACTTC
CDR3: CASSPRARTGTFYEQYF